This paragraph reports one T cell receptor (beta chain). Its specificity is unknown. CDR1 is MNHEY, CDR2 SVGEGT, per germline. The CDR3 covers 16 residues. V was pared by 6 bases and J by 8 bases, with 14 bases of the junction left unmatched. The data were taken from a study of T cells in Graves' hyperthyroidism and ophthalmopathy. Across the study: Peripheral blood was drawn at first diagnosis, prior to all treatment. General study points: Blood also contained most expanded thyroid clonotypes above 0.001. Patients with ophthalmopathy were separated from those with stable hyperthyroidism by a 13 V-J model.

Using RNA transcripts as the source, TCR beta CDR3 regions were amplified. The TCR CDR3 was amplified in a first-round RT-PCR using the HTBI primer set. Via MiXCR, TCRdb re-called the multiplex PCR reads, giving one row per CDR3 protein. The sample holds around 490,000 distinct CDR3 sequences, 15% to 20% seen once. A Clinical Activity Score of at least 3, a NOSPECS grade of at least 4 and a duration under 3 months were recorded in the ophthalmopathy patients. The chain carries TRBV6-2 or TRBV6-3 and TRBJ2-1; 9 bases align to TRBD2. The sequenced material came from blood. This receptor was taken from a man aged 40-49 years with Graves' ophthalmopathy. CDR3 coding DNA: TGTGCCAGCAGCAGGATCGGGACTAGCCTTCGCGATGAGCAGTTCTTC. Translating gives CASSRIGTSLRDEQFF.